These 14 T cell receptor beta chains were sequenced from one sample in a study of T cells after yellow fever vaccination. TCRdb redid the calling of the 5' RACE reads with MiXCR, one entry per CDR3 protein. The sample shows hundreds of thousands of distinct CDR3 sequences, about 13% of them seen only once. The sequences come from PBMCs, collected on the day of the yellow fever booster vaccination. These receptors came from a man aged 30-40 years who received the YFV17D yellow fever vaccine.

V is TRBV20-1 and J is TRBJ2-7; TRBD2 is a possible D gene (5 bases). Looked up from germline, CDR1 is DFQATT and CDR2 is SNEGSKA (reference sequence). Trimming left V 6 bases short and J 2 bases short, with 17 bases between. The CDR3 consists of 14 residues. For the CDR3, the DNA is TGCAGTGCGGAGAGGGATCCTACAGCCTACGAGCAGTACTTC. Amino acids: CSAERDPTAYEQYF.

The rearrangement joins TRBV4-3 to TRBJ2-1; the D is unclear. Trimming stripped 0 bases from V and 9 bases from J, with 15 bases between. CDR1 and CDR2 from the germline V gene are LGHNA and YSLEER. The CDR3 is 15 amino acids. The CDR3 reads CASSQDRLELSEQFF. The CDR3 coding sequence is TGCGCCAGCAGCCAAGATAGGTTAGAGCTCTCTGAGCAGTTCTTC.

The sample holds a few counts of this clonotype. The chain couples TRBV5-1 to TRBJ2-6; 8 bases are shared with TRBD1. From germline, CDR1 is SGHRS and CDR2 YFSETQ. V lost 9 bases to trimming and J lost 0 bases; unmatched junction nucleotides: 5. This CDR3 region has 15 residues. The CDR3 spells CATGTGDSGANVLTF. DNA of the CDR3: TGCGCCACCGGGACAGGAGACTCTGGGGCCAACGTCCTGACTTTC.

This clonotype turned up a few times. The rearrangement joins TRBV7-2 to TRBJ2-3, with no clear D. Germline V gene data show CDR1 as SGHTA and CDR2 as FQGNSA. The CDR3 has 15 amino acids. Trimming left V 5 bases short and J 0 bases short, with 12 bases between. CDR3: CASSAWGLSTDTQYF. The CDR3 DNA sequence: TGTGCCAGCAGCGCCTGGGGTCTTAGCACAGATACGCAGTATTTT.

The genes are TRBV5-4 and TRBJ1-6; TRBD1 is a possible D gene (6 bases). CDR1 and CDR2 from the germline V gene are SGHNT and YYREEE (reference sequence). V lost 0 bases and J 5 bases, leaving 15 bases between the germline ends. CDR3 length: 17 amino acids. The CDR3 coding sequence is TGTGCCAGCAGCTTGGGAACAGGGAGGGTGAATAATTCACCCCTCCACTTT. It yields the protein CASSLGTGRVNNSPLHF.

This clonotype was observed a handful of times. The chain employs TRBV12-5 and TRBJ2-3, with D possibly being TRBD2 (6 bases). The germline V gene has CDR1 LGHNT and CDR2 FRNRAP. This CDR3 contains 14 residues. Trimming took off 7 bases at V and 5 bases at J, with 16 bases between the two ends. For the CDR3, the DNA is TGTGCTAGTGCCCCCTCCGGGGGTGGAGATACGCAGTATTTT. Residues: CASAPSGGGDTQYF.

The rearrangement uses TRBV5-1 and TRBJ2-1; D gene uncertain. The CDR3 runs 13 residues. In germline, CDR1 is SGHRS, CDR2 YFSETQ. The V gene lost 5 bases and the J gene lost 8 bases, with 14 bases spanning the gap. The CDR3 is CASSRYSGDEQFF. The CDR3 region has the DNA TGCGCCAGCAGTCGATATAGTGGGGATGAGCAGTTCTTC.

This chain connects TRBV29-1 to TRBJ2-2; D not certain. Germline CDR1 is SQVTM and CDR2 is ANQGSEA. The CDR3 is 11 residues long. V was trimmed by 5 bases and J by 6 bases, leaving 7 bases between them. This chain's CDR3 is CSVSLAGELFF. Written as DNA, the CDR3 is TGCAGCGTTTCCTTAGCCGGGGAGCTGTTTTTT.

This clonotype has only a few counts. The rearrangement joins TRBV20-1 to TRBJ2-7; no clear D. The CDR3 length is 15 residues. The germline V gene has CDR1 DFQATT and CDR2 SNEGSKA (reference sequence). Trimming took 3 bases from V and 0 from J, leaving 15 bases between them. CDR3: CSASSRAGSSYEQYF. The CDR3 nucleotides read TGCAGTGCTAGTTCCCGAGCCGGGTCCTCCTACGAGCAGTACTTC.

The V call is TRBV7-2, the J call TRBJ2-4, with 10 bases identical to TRBD2. The germline gives CDR1 SGHTA, CDR2 FQGNSA. The CDR3 is 17 residues long. Trimming took 0 bases from V and 3 from J; bases not matched to a gene: 5. CDR3 coding DNA: TGTGCCAGCAGCTTAGCGGGGGTAGCGGGGGGCAAAAACATTCAGTACTTC. Translated, it gives CASSLAGVAGGKNIQYF.

Only a few counts were recorded for this clonotype. The chain employs TRBV6-2 or TRBV6-3 and TRBJ2-2; D is ambiguous. V lost 5 bases, J lost 6 bases, and 16 bases lay in between. There are 15 residues in the CDR3. Germline CDR1 is MNHEY and CDR2 is SVGEGT. The CDR3 coding sequence is TGTGCCAGCAGTCACCGTGAGGTAATCGCCGGGGAGCTGTTTTTT. This codes for CASSHREVIAGELFF.

This clonotype has more than one count but fewer than ten. V usage is TRBV20-1 and J usage is TRBJ2-3; D is unclear. Trimming cost V 0 bases and J 0 bases, with 10 bases left between them. CDR1 is DFQATT and CDR2 is SNEGSKA in the germline V gene (reference sequence). The CDR3 is 15 amino acids. This chain's CDR3 is CSARDSTDSTDTQYF. For the CDR3, the DNA is TGCAGTGCTAGAGATTCGACGGATAGCACAGATACGCAGTATTTT.

The rearrangement joins TRBV6-2 or TRBV6-3 to TRBJ2-2, with 8 bases that match TRBD1. J lost 6 bases, V lost 7 bases, and 10 bases had no gene match. Germline V lookup: CDR1 MNHEY, CDR2 SVGEGT. The CDR3 covers 15 residues. The CDR3 coding sequence is TGTGCCAGCACACAGGACAGGGTAGGCGCCGGGGAGCTGTTTTTT. Translation gives CASTQDRVGAGELFF.

At least ten counts were recorded for this clonotype. This chain uses TRBV15 with TRBJ2-2, with D maybe TRBD1 (6 bases). V lost 1 base and J 5 bases, leaving 8 bases between the germline ends. This CDR3 has 14 residues. CDR1 is LNHNV, CDR2 YYDKDF, per germline (reference sequence). The CDR3 reads CATSRVRGTGELFF. The DNA of the CDR3 is TGTGCCACCAGCAGAGTGAGGGGGACCGGGGAGCTGTTTTTT.